The sequence of this T cell receptor beta chain was determined in a study of shared clonotypes between healthy human individuals. CD45RO negativity and positive selection for CCR7 defined naive CD8 cells, a population that excluded terminally differentiated effector memory CD45RA+ cells. Trimming took 2 bases from V and 4 from J; bases not matched to a gene: 14. Germline V gives CDR1 MNHEY, CDR2 SMNVEV (reference sequence). This CDR3 contains 17 residues. The table came from immunoSEQ multiplex PCR; TCRdb's copy has only in-frame clones and leaves some out. The sample includes some 2.1 million clones, 90% to 95% of them seen just once.

The TCR originated in a man between 18 and 29 years old in good health. Some clones in this sample may be carry-over from other donors' samples. Specimen: naive CD8+ T cells from PBMCs. The gene calls are TRBV27 and TRBJ2-7; 7 positions agree with TRBD2. CDR3 sequence: CASSLLGLSGGWYEQYF. CDR3 sequence (DNA): TGTGCCAGCAGTTTACTGGGACTATCGGGAGGTTGGTACGAGCAGTACTTC.